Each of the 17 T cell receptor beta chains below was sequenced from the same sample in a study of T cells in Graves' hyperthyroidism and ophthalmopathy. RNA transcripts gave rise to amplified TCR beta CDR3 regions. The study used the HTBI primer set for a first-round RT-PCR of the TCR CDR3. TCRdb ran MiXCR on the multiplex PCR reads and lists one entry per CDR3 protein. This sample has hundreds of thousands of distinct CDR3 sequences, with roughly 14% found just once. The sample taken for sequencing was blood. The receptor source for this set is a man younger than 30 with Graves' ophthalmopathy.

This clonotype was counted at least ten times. CDR3 nucleotide sequence: TGCAGCGTTGAATGGCGGCTAGCGGGCAATGAGCAGTTCTTC. The encoded protein is CSVEWRLAGNEQFF. The chain recombines TRBV29-1 with TRBJ2-1; 8 bases map to TRBD2. This CDR3 comprises 14 residues. Germline CDR1 and CDR2: SQVTM and ANQGSEA. Trimming at V came to 2 bases and at J to 6 bases, leaving 6 bases not matched to a gene.

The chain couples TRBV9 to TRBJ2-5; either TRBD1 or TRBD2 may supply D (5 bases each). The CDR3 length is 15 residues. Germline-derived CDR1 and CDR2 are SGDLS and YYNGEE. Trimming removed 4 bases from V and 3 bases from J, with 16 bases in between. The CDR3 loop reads CASSPPGLLEETQYF. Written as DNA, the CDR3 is TGTGCCAGCAGCCCACCGGGGCTCCTTGAAGAGACCCAGTACTTC.

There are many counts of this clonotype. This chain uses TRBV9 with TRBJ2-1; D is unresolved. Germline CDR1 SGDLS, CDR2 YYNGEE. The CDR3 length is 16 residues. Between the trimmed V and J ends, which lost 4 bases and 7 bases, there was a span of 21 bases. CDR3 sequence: CASSPGRVPQRNEQFF. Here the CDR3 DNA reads TGTGCCAGCAGCCCAGGCCGGGTACCCCAAAGGAATGAGCAGTTCTTC.

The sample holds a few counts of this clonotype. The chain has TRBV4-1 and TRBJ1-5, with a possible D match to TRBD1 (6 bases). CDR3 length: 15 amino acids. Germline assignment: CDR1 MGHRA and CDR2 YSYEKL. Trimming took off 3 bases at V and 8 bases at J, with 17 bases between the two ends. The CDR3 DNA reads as TGCGCCAGCAGCCACTCCCCACAGGGAACGGAGCCCCAGCATTTT. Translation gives CASSHSPQGTEPQHF.

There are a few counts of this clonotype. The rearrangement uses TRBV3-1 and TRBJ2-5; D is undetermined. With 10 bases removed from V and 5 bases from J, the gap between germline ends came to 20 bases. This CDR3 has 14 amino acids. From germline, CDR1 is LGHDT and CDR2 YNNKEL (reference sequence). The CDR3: CATDPRLGTETQYF. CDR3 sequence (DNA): TGTGCCACCGATCCCCGGCTGGGAACGGAGACCCAGTACTTC.

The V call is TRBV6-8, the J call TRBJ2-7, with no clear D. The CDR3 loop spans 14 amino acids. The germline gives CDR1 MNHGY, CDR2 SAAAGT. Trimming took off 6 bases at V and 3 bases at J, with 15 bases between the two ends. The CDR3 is CASSPDGSYYEQYF. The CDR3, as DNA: TGTGCCAGCAGCCCTGACGGCTCCTACTACGAGCAGTACTTC.

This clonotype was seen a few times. CDR3 loop: CATSSPGDPKPQHF. CDR3 DNA: TGTGCCACCAGTAGTCCAGGGGACCCAAAGCCCCAGCATTTT. The V gene is TRBV24-1, the J gene TRBJ1-5, with D perhaps matching TRBD1 (6 bases). Trimming took off 6 bases at V and 8 bases at J, with 16 bases between the two ends. CDR3 length: 14 residues. Germline V CDR1 and CDR2: KGHDR, SFDVKD.

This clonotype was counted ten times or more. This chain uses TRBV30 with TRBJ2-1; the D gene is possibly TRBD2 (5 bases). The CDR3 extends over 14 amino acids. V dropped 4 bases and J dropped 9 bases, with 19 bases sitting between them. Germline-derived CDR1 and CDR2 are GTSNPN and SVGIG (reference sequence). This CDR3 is CAWKPPGNGGEQFF. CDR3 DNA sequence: TGTGCCTGGAAACCCCCCGGGAACGGCGGTGAGCAGTTCTTC.

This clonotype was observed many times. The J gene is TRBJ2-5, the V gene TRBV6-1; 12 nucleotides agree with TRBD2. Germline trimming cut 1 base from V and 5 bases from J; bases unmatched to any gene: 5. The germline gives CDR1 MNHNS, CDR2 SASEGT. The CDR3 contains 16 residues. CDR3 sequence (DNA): TGTGCCAGCAGTGAAGATCTAGCGGGGGGGCATGAGACCCAGTACTTC. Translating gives CASSEDLAGGHETQYF.

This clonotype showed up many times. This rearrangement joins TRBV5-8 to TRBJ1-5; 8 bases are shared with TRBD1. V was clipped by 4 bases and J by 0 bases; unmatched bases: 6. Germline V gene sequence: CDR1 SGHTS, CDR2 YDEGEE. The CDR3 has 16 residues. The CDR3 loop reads CASSTDRALSNQPQHF. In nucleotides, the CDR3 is TGTGCCAGCAGCACGGACAGGGCGCTTAGCAATCAGCCCCAGCATTTT.

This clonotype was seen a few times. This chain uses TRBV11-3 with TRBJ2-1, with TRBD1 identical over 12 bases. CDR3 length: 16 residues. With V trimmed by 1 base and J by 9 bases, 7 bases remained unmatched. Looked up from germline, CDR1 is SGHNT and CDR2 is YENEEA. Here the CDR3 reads CASSLGGGTGGIEQFF. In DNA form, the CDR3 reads TGTGCCAGCAGCTTAGGGGGGGGGACAGGGGGCATTGAGCAGTTCTTC.

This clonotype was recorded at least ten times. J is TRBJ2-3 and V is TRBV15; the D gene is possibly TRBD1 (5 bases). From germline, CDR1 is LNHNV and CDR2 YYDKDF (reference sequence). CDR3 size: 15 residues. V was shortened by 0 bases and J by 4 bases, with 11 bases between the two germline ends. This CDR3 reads CATSRDAGLSDTQYF. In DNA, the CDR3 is TGTGCCACCAGCAGAGATGCAGGGCTTTCAGATACGCAGTATTTT. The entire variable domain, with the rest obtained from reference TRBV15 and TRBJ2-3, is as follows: DAMVIQNPRYQVTQFGKPVTLSCSQTLNHNVMYWYQQKSSQAPKLLFHYYDKDFNNEADTPDNFQSRRPNTSFCFLDIRSPGLGDTAMYLCATSRDAGLSDTQYFGPGTRLTVL.

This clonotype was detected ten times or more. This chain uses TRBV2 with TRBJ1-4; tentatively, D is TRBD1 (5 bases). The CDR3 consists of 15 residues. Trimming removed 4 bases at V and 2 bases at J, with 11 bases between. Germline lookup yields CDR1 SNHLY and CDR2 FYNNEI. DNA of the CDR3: TGTGCCAGCAGTGGAATGGGGGTTACTAATGAAAAACTGTTTTTT. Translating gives CASSGMGVTNEKLFF.

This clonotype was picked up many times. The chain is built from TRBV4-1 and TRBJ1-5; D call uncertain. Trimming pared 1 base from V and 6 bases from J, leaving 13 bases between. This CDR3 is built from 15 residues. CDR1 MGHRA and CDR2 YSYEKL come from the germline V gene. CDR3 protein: CASSQGTDPGQPQHF. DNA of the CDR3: TGCGCCAGCAGCCAAGGCACAGATCCAGGTCAGCCCCAGCATTTT.

The CDR3 sequence: CASTKLQEGADTQYF. The CDR3 DNA sequence: TGTGCCAGCACCAAATTACAGGAGGGGGCAGATACGCAGTATTTT. The rearrangement joins TRBV12-3 or TRBV12-4 to TRBJ2-3; either TRBD1 or TRBD2 may supply D (6 bases each). Trimming removed 7 bases at V and 4 bases at J, with 18 bases between. The CDR3 covers 15 residues.

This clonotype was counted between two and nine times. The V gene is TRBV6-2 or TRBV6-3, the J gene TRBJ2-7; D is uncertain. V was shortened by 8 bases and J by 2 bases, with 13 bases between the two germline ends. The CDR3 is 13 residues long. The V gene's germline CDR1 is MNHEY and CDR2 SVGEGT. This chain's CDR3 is CASGYSDAYEQYF. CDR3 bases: TGTGCCAGCGGGTACAGCGACGCCTACGAGCAGTACTTC.

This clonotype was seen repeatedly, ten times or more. CDR3 sequence reads: CASIPGGGTRSRDTQYF. CDR3 coding DNA: TGTGCCAGCATCCCCGGGGGGGGGACCCGGTCGAGAGATACGCAGTATTTT. The genes are TRBV12-3 or TRBV12-4 and TRBJ2-3; 8 nucleotides line up with TRBD2. With 7 bases clipped from V and 5 bases from J, the junction kept 17 bases outside the gene matches. The CDR3 sequence is 17 residues long.